Given below is one T cell receptor (beta chain) in context. These data belong to a study of blood T cell repertoires in COVID-19. Study summary: There were acute and convalescent COVID-19 samples, and they came from the United States, Italy and Spain. PBMCs, B-cell-depleted T cells, or T cells provided the cDNA or gDNA that made up the material.

The authors' processing: The authors estimated nucleated cell counts from reference gene primer amplification. Sequencing was performed with immunoSEQ multiplex PCR; in TCRdb, only in-frame clones are kept and a portion is missing. That table gives V, J and clone size, and the DNA gave D and trimming. This sample carries fewer than 350,000 clones, 81% of them seen once, and the ten largest clones take roughly 2.9%. CDR3 length: 15 amino acids. CDR1 and CDR2 from the germline V gene are SGHDT and YYEEEE. Unmatched junction bases numbered 4, after V lost 2 bases and J lost 9 bases. The sample was peripheral blood. This receptor was obtained from a woman aged 55-70 years with active or convalescent COVID-19. This chain connects TRBV5-6 to TRBJ2-1, with 14 bases aligning to TRBD2. CDR3 region: CASSFRLAGGREQFF. CDR3 DNA sequence: TGTGCCAGCAGCTTCCGACTAGCGGGGGGGCGTGAGCAGTTCTTC.